The 28 T cell receptor beta chains listed next were all sequenced from one sample in a study of OX40 agonist ivuxolimab in advanced cancers. The method was immunoSEQ multiplex PCR; TCRdb's version includes in-frame clones alone and lacks a portion of them. The top ten hold roughly 0.71% of the sample, which has about 82,000 clones, around nine tenths seen once. Sequencing was performed on CD4+ or CD8+ T cells sorted from blood, taken in a trial of the OX40 agonist ivuxolimab. The origin of the receptors is an adult with an advanced solid tumor such as melanoma, head and neck, liver or kidney cancer.

The chain joins TRBV7-3 to TRBJ2-1, with 11 positions matching TRBD2. The CDR3 has 15 residues. Per germline, CDR1 SGHTA and CDR2 FQGTGA. The V segment lost 5 bases and the J segment 8 bases; nucleotides outside the gene matches: 8. CDR3 residues: CASSTSGRGWDEQFF. The DNA of the CDR3 is TGTGCCAGCAGCACTAGCGGGAGAGGGTGGGATGAGCAGTTCTTC.

The CDR3 region has the DNA TGTGCCAGCAGTGAGCGGACAGGGTGGGATGAGCAGTTCTTC. This gives the protein CASSERTGWDEQFF. The chain employs TRBV6-1 and TRBJ2-1, with 8 bases fitting TRBD1. V shed 3 bases, J shed 8 bases, and the junction held 6 bases outside the gene matches. This CDR3 spans 14 amino acids. Germline V lookup: CDR1 MNHNS, CDR2 SASEGT.

V usage is TRBV5-1 and J usage is TRBJ2-5, with D uncertain. Germline loops: CDR1 SGHRS, CDR2 YFSETQ. This CDR3 contains 13 residues. Between the trimmed V and J ends, which lost 0 bases and 5 bases, there was a span of 8 bases. The chain's CDR3 is CASSLEGWETQYF. The CDR3 region has the DNA TGCGCCAGCAGCTTGGAAGGTTGGGAGACCCAGTACTTC. The full variable domain, its missing parts supplied by reference TRBV5-1 and TRBJ2-5, is KAGVTQTPRYLIKTRGQQVTLSCSPISGHRSVSWYQQTPGQGLQFLFEYFSETQRNKGNFPGRFSGRQFSNSRSEMNVSTLELGDSALYLCASSLEGWETQYFGPGTRLLVL.

In its sample, this clone was seen once. This sequence joins TRBV25-1 and TRBJ2-7; TRBD2 matches at 9 bases. V was clipped by 7 bases and J by 0 bases; unmatched bases: 1. Germline V gene data show CDR1 as MGHDK and CDR2 as SYGVNS. CDR3 length equals 13 residues. CDR3 coding DNA: TGTGCCAGCATGACTAGCGGCTCCTACGAGCAGTACTTC. This codes for CASMTSGSYEQYF.

The chain joins TRBV7-3 to TRBJ2-1; 9 bases match TRBD2. The CDR3 spans 17 residues. The germline CDR1 and CDR2 sequences are SGHTA and FQGTGA. The ends lost 2 bases at V and 4 bases at J; junction bases unmatched: 9. The CDR3 DNA is TGTGCCAGCAGCTTAGTTGGTAGCGGGAGTGGATACAATGAGCAGTTCTTC. This sequence encodes CASSLVGSGSGYNEQFF.

The chain joins TRBV5-1 to TRBJ2-3; no definite D call. This CDR3 has 14 amino acids. The V gene's germline CDR1 is SGHRS and CDR2 YFSETQ. Deletions cut 2 bases from V and 3 bases from J, with 10 bases between. CDR3 sequence (DNA): TGCGCCAGCAGCTTATTGATGGGGACAGATACGCAGTATTTT. Its translation is CASSLLMGTDTQYF.

The V call is TRBV7-3, the J call TRBJ2-7, with 8 bases aligning to TRBD1. From germline, CDR1 is SGHTA and CDR2 FQGTGA. V was clipped by 3 bases and J by 7 bases; unmatched bases: 5. The CDR3 length is 13 residues. The CDR3 protein is CASSLDRVAEQYF. The CDR3 bases are TGTGCCAGCAGCTTGGACAGGGTAGCGGAGCAGTACTTC. The whole variable domain, filled in from reference TRBV7-3 and TRBJ2-7, reads GAGVSQTPSNKVTEKGKYVELRCDPISGHTALYWYRQSLGQGPEFLIYFQGTGAADDSGLPNDRFFAVRPEGSVSTLKIQRTERGDSAVYLCASSLDRVAEQYFGPGTRLTVT.

The chain joins TRBV15 to TRBJ2-5, with 8 bases aligning to TRBD1. The trim removed 2 bases at V and 8 bases at J, leaving 10 bases unmatched. CDR3 length: 15 amino acids. Germline V lookup: CDR1 LNHNV, CDR2 YYDKDF (reference sequence). The CDR3 coding sequence is TGTGCCACCAGCAGACGGACAGGGATTCTGGAAACCCAGTACTTC. The encoded protein is CATSRRTGILETQYF.

This clone was observed a single time. The chain links TRBV5-6 to TRBJ2-7; 9 nucleotides line up with TRBD2. CDR3 length equals 15 residues. Trimming took 1 base from V and 7 from J; bases not matched to a gene: 9. Germline-derived CDR1 and CDR2 are SGHDT and YYEEEE. CDR3: CASSLRGLATQEQYF. DNA for the CDR3: TGTGCCAGCAGCTTGCGGGGACTAGCAACCCAGGAGCAGTACTTC.

The V and J genes are TRBV27 and TRBJ2-3; 9 nucleotides line up with TRBD1. The V gene's germline CDR1 is MNHEY and CDR2 SMNVEV (reference sequence). The V and J ends lost 7 bases and 1 base, in that order; junction bases with no gene match: 6. The CDR3 has 15 residues. This CDR3 is CASTTGGIGTDTQYF. CDR3 bases: TGTGCCAGCACCACAGGGGGCATCGGCACAGATACGCAGTATTTT.

In its sample, this clone was seen once. This chain uses TRBV28 with TRBJ2-7; D ambiguous. The germline V gene encodes CDR1 MDHEN and CDR2 SYDVKM. V lost 8 bases, J lost 3 bases, and 17 bases lay in between. The CDR3 has 14 amino acids. The DNA for the CDR3 is TGTGCCAGCTCAAGAGTTGGGGATCACTACGAGCAGTACTTC. Its translation is CASSRVGDHYEQYF.

The rearrangement uses TRBV28 and TRBJ2-7, with D perhaps matching TRBD1 (6 bases). The V end lost 6 bases, the J end lost 2 bases, and 11 bases lay between the germline ends. Germline CDR1 and CDR2: MDHEN and SYDVKM. The CDR3 covers 13 residues. CDR3 sequence (DNA): TGTGCCAGCAGCGTCGGGACAACCTACGAGCAGTACTTC. This gives the protein CASSVGTTYEQYF.

This sequence joins TRBV6-5 and TRBJ1-5; D gene unclear. In germline, CDR1 is MNHEY, CDR2 SVGAGI. V was shortened by 0 bases and J by 6 bases, with 9 bases between the two germline ends. The CDR3 is 14 amino acids. CDR3: CASSYSSGSQPQHF. The CDR3 bases are TGTGCCAGCAGTTACTCATCAGGATCTCAGCCCCAGCATTTT.

The chain uses TRBV6-9 and TRBJ2-5, with 7 bases that match TRBD1. TRBJ2-7 matches the DNA end more closely, so the J call is doubtful. The CDR3 consists of 14 residues. Per the germline V gene, CDR1 is MNHGY and CDR2 is SVAAGI. As DNA, the CDR3 is TGTGCCAGCAGCAGGGGGTTTAAGGTCTGCGAGCAGTACTTC. Protein: CASSRGFKVCEQYF.

The chain recombines TRBV7-8 with TRBJ2-5; possibly TRBD1 or TRBD2 for D (5 bases each). The germline gives CDR1 SGHVS, CDR2 FQNEAQ. Trimming took 4 bases from V and 3 from J, leaving 18 bases between them. This CDR3 is built from 16 residues. Written as DNA, the CDR3 is TGTGCCAGCAGCTCGAAGAGGGGTGGTTGGAAAGAGACCCAGTACTTC. Its translation: CASSSKRGGWKETQYF.

The chain combines TRBV2 with TRBJ2-7, with TRBD1 matching over 7 bases. The CDR3 spans 13 residues. V lost 1 base, J lost 6 bases, and 3 bases stayed unmatched. The germline gives CDR1 SNHLY, CDR2 FYNNEI. This CDR3 is CASSEGTGGEQYF. The CDR3 DNA sequence: TGTGCCAGCAGTGAAGGGACAGGTGGCGAGCAGTACTTC.

This chain links TRBV5-4 with TRBJ2-7; 7 bases align to TRBD2. This CDR3 spans 13 amino acids. CDR1 and CDR2 (germline): SGHNT, YYREEE (reference sequence). The V and J ends lost 4 bases and 3 bases, in that order; junction bases with no gene match: 4. The DNA for the CDR3 is TGTGCCAGCAGCCGGGACTATCACTACGAGCAGTACTTC. It is translated as CASSRDYHYEQYF.

This chain connects TRBV28 to TRBJ2-3; D is unresolved. With 4 bases removed from V and 4 bases from J, the gap between germline ends came to 9 bases. The CDR3 is 13 residues long. Germline V gene data show CDR1 as MDHEN and CDR2 as SYDVKM. The CDR3 sequence: CASSSPFPDTQYF. CDR3 coding DNA: TGTGCCAGCAGTTCACCTTTTCCAGATACGCAGTATTTT.

The rearrangement joins TRBV9 to TRBJ2-3; D possibly uses TRBD1 or TRBD2 (6 bases each). Germline assignment: CDR1 SGDLS and CDR2 YYNGEE. The CDR3 length is 13 residues. Trimming left V 2 bases short and J 9 bases short, with 13 bases between. CDR3 in amino acids: CASSVPGAGTQYF. The CDR3 DNA reads as TGTGCCAGCAGCGTTCCAGGGGCGGGGACGCAGTATTTT.

This chain joins TRBV6-1 and TRBJ2-5; D not resolved. The V end lost 2 bases, the J end lost 1 base, and 11 bases lay between the germline ends. CDR1 is MNHNS and CDR2 is SASEGT in the germline V gene. The CDR3 covers 15 residues. The DNA for the CDR3 is TGTGCCAGCAGTGAACTGGGCAGACTCCAAGAGACCCAGTACTTC. Its translation is CASSELGRLQETQYF.

The chain uses TRBV28 and TRBJ2-2; D might be TRBD2 (6 bases). Germline CDR1 reads MDHEN; CDR2 reads SYDVKM. Trimming removed 0 bases at V and 6 bases at J, with 23 bases between. The CDR3 totals 19 residues. CDR3: CASSLWATPSAGEAGELFF. CDR3 sequence (DNA): TGTGCCAGCAGTTTATGGGCCACCCCTAGCGCCGGGGAGGCCGGGGAGCTGTTTTTT.

This sequence joins TRBV9 and TRBJ1-1, with 8 nucleotides matching TRBD1. Per the germline V gene, CDR1 is SGDLS and CDR2 is YYNGEE. The V gene end was trimmed by 4 bases and the J gene end by 4 bases; junction bases not matched to a gene: 6. This CDR3 has 14 amino acids. CDR3 protein: CASSPRTGITEAFF. The CDR3 nucleotides read TGTGCCAGCAGCCCACGGACAGGGATCACTGAAGCTTTCTTT.

In this sample, this clone turned up once. The genes are TRBV9 and TRBJ2-7, with unresolved D. This CDR3 spans 16 amino acids. CDR1 SGDLS and CDR2 YYNGEE come from the germline V gene. Trimming left V 0 bases short and J 3 bases short, with 16 bases between. The CDR3 here is CASSVATTLNLYEQYF. The CDR3 DNA reads as TGTGCCAGCAGCGTAGCTACGACCCTTAACCTCTACGAGCAGTACTTC.

This chain joins TRBV7-9 and TRBJ1-1; D unclear. Germline CDR1 and CDR2: SEHNR and FQNEAQ (reference sequence). The CDR3 contains 13 residues. The V gene lost 5 bases and the J gene lost 3 bases, with 10 bases spanning the gap. The CDR3 loop is CASSPRRDTEAFF. The CDR3 bases are TGTGCCAGCAGCCCTAGGAGGGACACTGAAGCTTTCTTT.

The chain uses TRBV27 and TRBJ2-6; TRBD2 is a possible D gene (5 bases). Germline CDR1 reads MNHEY; CDR2 reads SMNVEV (reference sequence). The CDR3 covers 15 residues. V was cut by 6 bases and J by 3 bases, with 12 bases left in between. The CDR3 is CASRGVRGGANVLTF. The CDR3 DNA sequence: TGTGCCAGCAGGGGCGTACGGGGTGGGGCCAACGTCCTGACTTTC.

V gene TRBV23-1 combines with J gene TRBJ1-1, with D possibly being TRBD1 (5 bases). TRBV23-1 is identified as an open reading frame with a role that is uncertain. The length of the CDR3 is 15 residues. V dropped 0 bases and J dropped 3 bases, with 11 bases sitting between them. The CDR3 DNA reads as TGCGCCAGCAGTCAATCGGGCAGGGCCGACACTGAAGCTTTCTTT. Residues: CASSQSGRADTEAFF.

The V gene is TRBV30, the J gene TRBJ1-2; D gene uncertain. Trimming pared 0 bases from V and 4 bases from J, leaving 12 bases between. The CDR3 has 14 residues. CDR1 GTSNPN and CDR2 SVGIG come from the germline V gene (reference sequence). CDR3 coding DNA: TGTGCCTGGAGTGTGGGTGGGGTGCCCTATGGCTACACCTTC. Protein product: CAWSVGGVPYGYTF.

The chain employs TRBV7-2 and TRBJ1-3, with a tentative D call TRBD1 (6 bases). The CDR3 is 16 residues long. CDR1 and CDR2 (germline): SGHTA, FQGNSA. V gave up 5 bases and J gave up 4 bases, with 18 bases separating them. The CDR3 spells CASSLNREVAGNTIYF. The CDR3 DNA follows: TGTGCCAGCAGCCTGAACAGGGAGGTAGCCGGAAACACCATATATTTT.